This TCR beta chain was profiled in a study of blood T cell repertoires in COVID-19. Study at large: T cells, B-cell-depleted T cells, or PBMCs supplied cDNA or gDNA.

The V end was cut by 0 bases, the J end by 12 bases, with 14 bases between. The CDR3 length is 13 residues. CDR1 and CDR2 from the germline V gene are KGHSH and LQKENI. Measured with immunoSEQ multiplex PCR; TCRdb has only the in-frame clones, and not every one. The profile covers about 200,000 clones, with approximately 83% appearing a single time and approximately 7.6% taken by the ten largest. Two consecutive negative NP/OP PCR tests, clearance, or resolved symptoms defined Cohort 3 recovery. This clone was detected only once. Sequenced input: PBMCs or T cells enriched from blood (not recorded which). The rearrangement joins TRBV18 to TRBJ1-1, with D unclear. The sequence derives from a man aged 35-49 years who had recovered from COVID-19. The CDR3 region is CASSPPVVQDPFF. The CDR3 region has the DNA TGTGCCAGCTCACCACCCGTAGTCCAGGATCCTTTCTTT.